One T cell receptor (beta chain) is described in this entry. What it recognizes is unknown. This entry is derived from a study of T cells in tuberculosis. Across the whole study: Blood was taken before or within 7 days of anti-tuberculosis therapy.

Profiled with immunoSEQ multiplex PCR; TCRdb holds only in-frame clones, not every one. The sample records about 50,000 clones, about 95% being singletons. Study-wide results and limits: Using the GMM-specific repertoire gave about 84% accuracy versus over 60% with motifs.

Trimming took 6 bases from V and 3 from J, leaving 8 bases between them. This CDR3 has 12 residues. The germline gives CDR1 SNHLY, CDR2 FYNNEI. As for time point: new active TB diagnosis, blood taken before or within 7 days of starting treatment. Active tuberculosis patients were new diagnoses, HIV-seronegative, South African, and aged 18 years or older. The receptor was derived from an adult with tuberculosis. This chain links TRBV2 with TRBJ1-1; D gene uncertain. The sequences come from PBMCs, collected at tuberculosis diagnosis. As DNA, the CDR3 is TGTGCCAGCAGGGTGGGCGACACTGAAGCTTTCTTT. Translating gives CASRVGDTEAFF.